This passage covers 18 T cell receptor beta chains from one sample sequenced in a study of T cell responses to AZD1222 COVID-19 vaccine. Method: immunoSEQ multiplex PCR; TCRdb's copy keeps in-frame clones and lacks some. Found here are around 70,000 clones, 70% to 90% of them singletons; the top ten hold under 3%. This specimen was peripheral blood, taken on day 0 of AZD1222 vaccination. These receptors were obtained from an adult in good health.

This clone was found once. This rearrangement joins TRBV5-1 to TRBJ2-2; D is ambiguous. The V end was cut by 5 bases, the J end by 2 bases, with 4 bases between. From germline, CDR1 is SGHRS and CDR2 YFSETQ. The CDR3 has 12 amino acids. The CDR3 DNA reads as TGCGCCAGCAGTCATAACACCGGGGAGCTGTTTTTT. Protein sequence: CASSHNTGELFF.

The CDR3 nucleotides read TGTGCCAGCAGTCCCGGGGCTCAAGCTTTCTTT. Protein sequence: CASSPGAQAFF. The genes are TRBV6-1 and TRBJ1-1; possibly TRBD1 for D (5 bases). Trimming stripped 5 bases from V and 9 bases from J, with 10 bases between. CDR1 and CDR2 (germline): MNHNS, SASEGT. The CDR3 spans 11 residues.

With respect to this clone: Compared with germline, one end of the junction differs, possibly owing to a read error. This chain links TRBV5-4 with TRBJ1-2, with D uncertain. Germline CDR1 reads SGHNT; CDR2 reads YYREEE (reference sequence). This CDR3 contains 11 residues. The CDR3 DNA sequence: TGTGCCAGCAGTTTGGGCGTTGGCTACACCTTC. As protein: CASSLGVGYTF.

This clone was observed a few times. The J gene is TRBJ2-1, the V gene TRBV29-1; D is uncertain. CDR1 is SQVTM and CDR2 is ANQGSEA in the germline V gene. V was clipped by 2 bases and J by 0 bases, with 8 bases between them. This CDR3 comprises 14 residues. The DNA for the CDR3 is TGCAGCGTTGAACCAGACTTCTCCTACAATGAGCAGTTCTTC. It is translated as CSVEPDFSYNEQFF.

The rearrangement joins TRBV28 to TRBJ1-1; 9 positions agree with TRBD1. The V gene end was trimmed by 1 base and the J gene end by 7 bases; junction bases not matched to a gene: 4. Germline CDR1 and CDR2: MDHEN and SYDVKM. CDR3 size: 14 residues. The CDR3 sequence: CASSLSYRGREAFF. The CDR3 DNA follows: TGTGCCAGCAGTTTATCCTACAGGGGGCGTGAAGCTTTCTTT.

This rearrangement joins TRBV6-5 to TRBJ1-2; 8 positions match TRBD1. V dropped 0 bases and J dropped 6; count of bases not matched to a gene: 3. Per the germline V gene, CDR1 is MNHEY and CDR2 is SVGAGI. The CDR3 covers 14 residues. The CDR3 bases are TGTGCCAGCAGTTACTCCGACAGGGGAGATGGCTACACCTTC. This encodes CASSYSDRGDGYTF.

The chain employs TRBV7-2 and TRBJ2-3; 11 bases fit TRBD2. The ends lost 2 bases at V and 5 bases at J; junction bases unmatched: 6. This CDR3 contains 16 residues. The germline V gene encodes CDR1 SGHTA and CDR2 FQGNSA. CDR3 sequence (DNA): TGTGCCAGCAGCTTAATGGGGCTAGCGGGAGGAGATACGCAGTATTTT. This translates into CASSLMGLAGGDTQYF.

The chain links TRBV28 to TRBJ2-5; D is tentatively TRBD1 or TRBD2 (5 bases each). The germline V gene has CDR1 MDHEN and CDR2 SYDVKM. Trimming took 6 bases from V and 4 from J, leaving 12 bases between them. This CDR3 comprises 13 residues. The CDR3 sequence is CASSSLGGETQYF. Here the CDR3 DNA reads TGTGCCAGCAGCTCGCTTGGGGGAGAGACCCAGTACTTC.

A single count supports this clone. The chain employs TRBV7-2 and TRBJ1-5; no clear D. Trimming removed 1 base from V and 3 bases from J, with 7 bases in between. CDR1 and CDR2 (germline): SGHTA, FQGNSA. The CDR3 is 14 amino acids. DNA of the CDR3: TGTGCCAGCAGCTTAGGTTCGGCCAATCAGCCCCAGCATTTT. Its protein product is CASSLGSANQPQHF.

The table lists this clone with a count of one. The chain employs TRBV5-6 and TRBJ1-4, with D perhaps matching TRBD1 (5 bases). Germline CDR1 is SGHDT and CDR2 is YYEEEE. The CDR3 has 15 amino acids. Deletions cut 4 bases from V and 3 bases from J, with 13 bases between. The CDR3 nucleotides read TGTGCCAGCAGCACACGGGACCCAGCTAATGAAAAACTGTTTTTT. It is translated as CASSTRDPANEKLFF.

The chain combines TRBV28 with TRBJ1-6, with a possible D match to TRBD1 (5 bases). Germline V gene sequence: CDR1 MDHEN, CDR2 SYDVKM. V lost 8 bases, J lost 2 bases, and 13 bases lay in between. This CDR3 has 15 residues. The CDR3 DNA is TGTGCCAGCCGTCAGCAGGGCACCTATAATTCACCCCTCCACTTT. Translating gives CASRQQGTYNSPLHF. Using reference TRBV28 and TRBJ1-6 for the parts outside the CDR3, the full variable domain is DVKVTQSSRYLVKRTGEKVFLECVQDMDHENMFWYRQDPGLGLRLIYFSYDVKMKEKGDIPEGYSVSREKKERFSLILESASTNQTSMYLCASRQQGTYNSPLHFGNGTRLTVT.

This clone came up a few times. The chain links TRBV6-6 to TRBJ1-1; D unclear. CDR3 length equals 14 residues. The V gene lost 5 bases and the J gene lost 4 bases, with 14 bases spanning the gap. Germline lookup yields CDR1 MNHNY and CDR2 SVGAGI (reference sequence). The chain's CDR3 is CASSLRGTGTEAFF. The CDR3 coding sequence is TGTGCCAGCAGTCTACGGGGTACGGGCACTGAAGCTTTCTTT.

CDR3 DNA: TGTGCCAGCAGGGCCGGGAGCGATGGTGCCAATGAGCAGTTCTTC. It translates to CASRAGSDGANEQFF. The chain joins TRBV9 to TRBJ2-1; tentative D call: TRBD2 (6 bases). The CDR3 is 15 amino acids. Germline assignment: CDR1 SGDLS and CDR2 YYNGEE. V was shortened by 5 bases and J by 6 bases, with 18 bases between the two germline ends.

There are a few counts of this clone. The rearrangement links TRBV4-2 to TRBJ2-7; 7 bases align to TRBD2. The CDR3 contains 16 residues. V shed 1 base and J 2 bases; nucleotides not matched to a gene: 8. CDR1 is LGHNA and CDR2 is YNFKEQ in the germline V gene. This CDR3 reads CASSQGPGGRTYEQYF. CDR3 coding DNA: TGTGCCAGCAGCCAAGGGCCCGGGGGGAGGACCTACGAGCAGTACTTC.

J is TRBJ2-7 and V is TRBV2; 7 bases are shared with TRBD1. The CDR3 runs 14 residues. The germline V gene encodes CDR1 SNHLY and CDR2 FYNNEI. The V segment lost 4 bases and the J segment 6 bases; nucleotides outside the gene matches: 9. This CDR3 is CASSGGQDPSEQYF. CDR3 DNA sequence: TGTGCCAGCAGTGGTGGACAGGACCCCTCCGAGCAGTACTTC.

The V gene is TRBV4-2, the J gene TRBJ2-2; 16 bases map to TRBD2. The CDR3 totals 18 residues. CDR1 is LGHNA, CDR2 YNFKEQ, per germline. The V gene end was trimmed by 0 bases and the J gene end by 6 bases; junction bases not matched to a gene: 4. This CDR3 is CASSQDPGLAGGAGELFF. CDR3 DNA sequence: TGTGCCAGCAGCCAAGATCCGGGACTAGCGGGAGGGGCCGGGGAGCTGTTTTTT.

The CDR3 is CASSATSGAYNEQFF. CDR3 DNA sequence: TGTGCCAGCAGCGCGACTAGCGGGGCTTACAATGAGCAGTTCTTC. V is TRBV21-1 and J is TRBJ2-1; the table's D call, TRBD2, was not checked against the DNA. TRBV21-1 is described as a pseudogene. The CDR3 loop spans 15 amino acids.

This clone has just one count. The chain carries TRBV7-9 and TRBJ1-4, with 9 positions matching TRBD1. CDR3 size: 16 residues. CDR1 and CDR2 from the germline V gene are SEHNR and FQNEAQ (reference sequence). V shed 4 bases, J shed 2 bases, and the junction held 5 bases outside the gene matches. The CDR3 loop reads CASSSTGGITNEKLFF. CDR3 nucleotide sequence: TGTGCCAGCAGCTCGACAGGGGGGATTACTAATGAAAAACTGTTTTTT.